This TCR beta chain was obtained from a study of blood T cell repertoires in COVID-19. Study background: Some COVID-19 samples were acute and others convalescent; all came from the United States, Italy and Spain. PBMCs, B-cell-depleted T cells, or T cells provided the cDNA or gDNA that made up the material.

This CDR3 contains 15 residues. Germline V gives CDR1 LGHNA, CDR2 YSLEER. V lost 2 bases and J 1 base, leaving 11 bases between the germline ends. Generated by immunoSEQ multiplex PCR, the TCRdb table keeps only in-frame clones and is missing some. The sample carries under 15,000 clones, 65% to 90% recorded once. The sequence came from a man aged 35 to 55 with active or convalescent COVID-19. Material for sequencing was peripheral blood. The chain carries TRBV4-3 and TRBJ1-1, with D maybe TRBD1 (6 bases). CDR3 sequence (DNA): TGCGCCAGCAGCCAACCCGGGACAAAGAACACTGAAGCTTTCTTT. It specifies CASSQPGTKNTEAFF.